The 8 T cell receptor beta chains below come from one sample, sequenced in a study of breast tumors, draining lymph nodes, adjacent tissues. Axillary draining lymph nodes of breast cancer patients supplied the node samples. TCRdb processed the multiplex PCR reads anew with MiXCR; each CDR3 protein has one entry. The data contain 200,000 to 250,000 distinct CDR3 sequences, under 40% of them singletons. Specimen: axillary lymph node tissue. The receptors derive from a female donor with breast cancer. Some clones in this sample may be carry-over from other donors' samples.

In this sample, this clonotype turned up many times. The chain is built from TRBV11-3 and TRBJ2-3, with TRBD2 identical over 12 bases. CDR1 is SGHNT, CDR2 YENEEA, per germline. V dropped 5 bases and J dropped 6; count of bases not matched to a gene: 9. This CDR3 has 16 residues. The CDR3 loop reads CASSPGLAGFWDTQYF. Written as DNA, the CDR3 is TGTGCCAGCAGCCCAGGACTAGCGGGGTTCTGGGATACGCAGTATTTT.

This clonotype was seen repeatedly, ten times or more. This rearrangement joins TRBV20-1 to TRBJ1-4; TRBD1 agrees at 8 bases. Germline trimming cut 4 bases from V and 5 bases from J; bases unmatched to any gene: 6. The CDR3 consists of 14 residues. Germline-derived CDR1 and CDR2 are DFQATT and SNEGSKA (reference sequence). The CDR3 is CSATGTGPNEKLFF. CDR3 DNA sequence: TGCAGTGCTACTGGGACAGGACCAAATGAAAAACTGTTTTTT.

This clonotype has ten or more counts. This chain connects TRBV18 to TRBJ1-2; D perhaps matches TRBD1 (5 bases). Trimming stripped 2 bases from V and 7 bases from J, with 14 bases between. The CDR3 contains 14 residues. The germline V gene has CDR1 KGHSH and CDR2 LQKENI. The CDR3 DNA reads TGTGCCAGCTCACCATCAAGGGGTCAAGTTGGCTACACCTTC. It yields the protein CASSPSRGQVGYTF.

Ten or more counts support this clonotype. V usage is TRBV6-6 and J usage is TRBJ1-3, with D unresolved. Germline CDR1 reads MNHNY; CDR2 reads SVGAGI (reference sequence). V lost 6 bases, J lost 0 bases, and 12 bases lay in between. CDR3 size: 15 residues. CDR3 region: CASRTPRTSGNTIYF. DNA for the CDR3: TGTGCCAGCAGGACTCCAAGGACCTCTGGAAACACCATATATTTT.

A remark on this clonotype: Since the CDR3 does not end with the conserved phenylalanine or tryptophan, this likely comes from a read error. The CDR3 nucleotides read TGTGCCAGCAGCAGGACTAGCGGGAGCCCGCAGTTCTCC. Residues: CASSRTSGSPQFS. The V and J genes are TRBV14 and TRBJ2-1, with 13 positions matching TRBD2. The CDR3 contains 13 residues. After removal of 5 bases from V and 12 bases from J, the junction contained 4 bases not matched to a gene. Germline CDR1 is SGHDN and CDR2 is FVKESK.

This clonotype was picked up many times. CDR3 region: CATSDPRTGGTYGYTF. The CDR3 DNA is TGTGCCACCAGTGATCCCCGGACAGGGGGGACCTATGGCTACACCTTC. The chain is built from TRBV24-1 and TRBJ1-2, with TRBD1 matching over 10 bases. This CDR3 is 16 amino acids long. J was trimmed by 4 bases and V by 3 bases; bases with no gene match: 7. The germline V gene has CDR1 KGHDR and CDR2 SFDVKD.

The V call is TRBV29-1, the J call TRBJ1-2; the D gene is possibly TRBD1 (5 bases). Germline CDR1 is SQVTM and CDR2 is ANQGSEA. Between the trimmed V and J ends, which lost 3 bases and 4 bases, there was a span of 18 bases. This CDR3 has 15 amino acids. The CDR3 here is CSVDAGSQAPYGYTF. Here the CDR3 DNA reads TGCAGCGTTGACGCGGGGTCACAGGCACCCTATGGCTACACCTTC.

With regard to this clonotype: This may stem from a read error, because a much larger clone lies one nucleotide away. The V gene is TRBV16, the J gene TRBJ2-7; D gene unclear. This CDR3 contains 12 residues. Germline lookup yields CDR1 KGHSY and CDR2 FQNENV. Trimming left V 0 bases short and J 2 bases short, with 2 bases between. The CDR3 DNA is TGTGCCAGCAGCCAATCGGCCTACGAGCAGTACTTC. Its translation is CASSQSAYEQYF. Drawing the rest from reference TRBV16 and TRBJ2-7, the complete variable domain is GEEVAQTPKHLVRGEGQKAKLYCAPIKGHSYVFWYQQVLKNEFKFLISFQNENVFDETGMPKERFSAKCLPNSPCSLEIQATKLEDSAVYFCASSQSAYEQYFGPGTRLTVT.